Each of the 9 T cell receptor beta chains below was sequenced from the same sample in a study of CD8+ T cells in alopecia areata. Extracted RNA was reverse transcribed, and the resulting cDNA served as sequencing template. This table comes from immunoSEQ multiplex PCR, and its TCRdb copy is limited to in-frame clones, with some not included. The sample lists some 200,000 clones, about 58% occurring once. Sample treatment: oral pan-JAK inhibitor, 5-10 mg twice daily. Here the sequenced sample was CD4+ T cells sorted from blood, taken at week 4, from a patient treated with tofacitinib. The receptors were sampled from a human donor with alopecia areata.

This clone was seen only once. Other DNA sequences in this specimen translate into the identical CDR3. This chain connects TRBV30 to TRBJ2-2; possible D gene TRBD2, 6 bases. Germline CDR1 GTSNPN, CDR2 SVGIG (reference sequence). Trimming shortened V by 3 bases and J by 0 bases, and 8 bases separated the two germline ends. CDR3 size: 14 residues. The CDR3 DNA follows: TGTGCCTGGAGCGGGGGTCCGAACACCGGGGAGCTGTTTTTT. Its protein product is CAWSGGPNTGELFF.

V usage is TRBV10-1 and J usage is TRBJ1-2; D gene uncertain. The CDR3 has 14 residues. Germline V gene sequence: CDR1 WNHNN, CDR2 SYGVQD (reference sequence). Trimming left V 3 bases short and J 6 bases short, with 14 bases between. CDR3 in DNA: TGCGCCAGCAGTGAAACCAGAAGCCTGGATGGCTACACCTTC. Protein product: CASSETRSLDGYTF.

This clone was picked up one time. The rearrangement links TRBV5-1 to TRBJ2-3; the D is unclear. V shed 6 bases and J shed 2 bases, with 16 bases lying between them. Germline CDR1 and CDR2: SGHRS and YFSETQ. The CDR3 has 15 amino acids. CDR3 sequence reads: CASTDLDTSTDTQYF. For the CDR3, the DNA is TGCGCCAGCACCGACCTTGACACCTCCACAGATACGCAGTATTTT.

The chain has TRBV25-1 and TRBJ1-6; D is unclear. V gave up 7 bases and J gave up 14 bases, with 15 bases separating them. CDR1 is MGHDK, CDR2 SYGVNS, per germline. This CDR3 has 12 residues. CDR3 amino acids: CASKGSGNSLHF. CDR3 coding DNA: TGTGCCAGCAAAGGATCGGGGAATTCCCTCCACTTT. Together with reference TRBV25-1 and TRBJ1-6, the CDR3 gives the full variable domain: EADIYQTPRYLVIGTGKKITLECSQTMGHDKMYWYQQDPGMELHLIHYSYGVNSTEKGDLSSESTVSRIRTEHFPLTLESARPSHTSQYLCASKGSGNSLHFGNGTRLTVT.

This sequence joins TRBV11-2 and TRBJ2-7, with TRBD2 matching over 7 bases. The V segment lost 5 bases and the J segment 3 bases; nucleotides outside the gene matches: 7. The CDR3 consists of 14 residues. Per the germline V gene, CDR1 is SGHAT and CDR2 is FQNNGV. CDR3 DNA sequence: TGTGCCAGCAGCCCCTCGGGCGGGGGCTACGAGCAGTACTTC. Residues: CASSPSGGGYEQYF.

The rearrangement joins TRBV6-1 to TRBJ2-7; D may match TRBD1 or TRBD2 (6 bases each). Germline CDR1 and CDR2: MNHNS and SASEGT. This CDR3 region has 12 residues. The V and J ends lost 8 bases and 6 bases respectively, with 14 bases between them. Here the CDR3 reads CASFGGRTEQYF. CDR3 nucleotide sequence: TGTGCCAGCTTTGGGGGGCGGACCGAGCAGTACTTC.

A single count supports this clone. The chain employs TRBV29-1 and TRBJ2-3, with a possible D match to TRBD2 (6 bases). Germline V CDR1 and CDR2: SQVTM, ANQGSEA. The CDR3 has 13 amino acids. The V gene lost 8 bases and the J gene lost 6 bases, with 18 bases spanning the gap. The chain's CDR3 is CSSLVGGADTQYF. The CDR3 DNA sequence: TGCAGCTCCCTTGTGGGCGGGGCCGATACGCAGTATTTT.

The rearrangement joins TRBV19 to TRBJ2-5; D possibly matches TRBD1 or TRBD2 (5 bases each). The V end was cut by 6 bases, the J end by 7 bases, with 21 bases between. CDR3 length: 15 amino acids. CDR1 and CDR2 from the germline V gene are LNHDA and SQIVND (reference sequence). CDR3 residues: CASSFKPTGGGTQYF. Written as DNA, the CDR3 is TGTGCCAGTAGCTTCAAACCGACGGGTGGGGGGACCCAGTACTTC.

The J gene is TRBJ2-2, the V gene TRBV18; D may be TRBD1 (5 bases). CDR1 and CDR2 (germline): KGHSH, LQKENI. Trimming took 6 bases from V and 0 from J, leaving 11 bases between them. This CDR3 has 15 amino acids. Here the CDR3 DNA reads TGTGCCAGCTCGGATCTGACAGCGAACACCGGGGAGCTGTTTTTT. Its translation: CASSDLTANTGELFF.